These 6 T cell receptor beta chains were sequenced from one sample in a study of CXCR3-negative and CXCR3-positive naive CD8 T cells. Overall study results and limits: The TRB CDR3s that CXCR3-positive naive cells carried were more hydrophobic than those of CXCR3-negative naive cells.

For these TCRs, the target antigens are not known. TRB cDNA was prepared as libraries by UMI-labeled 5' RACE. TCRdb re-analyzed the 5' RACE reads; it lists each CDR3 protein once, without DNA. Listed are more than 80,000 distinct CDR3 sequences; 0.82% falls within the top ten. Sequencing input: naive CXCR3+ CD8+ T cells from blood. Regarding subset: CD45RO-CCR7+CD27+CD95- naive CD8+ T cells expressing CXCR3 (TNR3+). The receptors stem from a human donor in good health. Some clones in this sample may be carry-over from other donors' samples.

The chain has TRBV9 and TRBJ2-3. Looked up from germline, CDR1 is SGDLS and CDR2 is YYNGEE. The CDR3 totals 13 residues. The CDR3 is CASSPASTDTQYF.

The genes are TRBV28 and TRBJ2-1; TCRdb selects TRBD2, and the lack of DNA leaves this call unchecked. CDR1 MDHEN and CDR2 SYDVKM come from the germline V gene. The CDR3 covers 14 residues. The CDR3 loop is CASSLETSYNEQFF.

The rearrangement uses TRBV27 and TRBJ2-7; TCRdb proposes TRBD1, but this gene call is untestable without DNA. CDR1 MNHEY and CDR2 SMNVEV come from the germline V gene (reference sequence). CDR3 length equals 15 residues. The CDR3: CASSYRQGFSPEQYF.

The CDR3 sequence is CASSYSGMNLGTDTQYF. V and J are TRBV6-5 and TRBJ2-3. CDR3 length: 17 amino acids. Germline V CDR1 and CDR2: MNHEY, SVGAGI.

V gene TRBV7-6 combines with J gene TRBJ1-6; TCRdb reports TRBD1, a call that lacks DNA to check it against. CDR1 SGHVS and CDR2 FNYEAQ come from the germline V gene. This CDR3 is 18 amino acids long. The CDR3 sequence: CASSLEWAGTATNSPLHF.

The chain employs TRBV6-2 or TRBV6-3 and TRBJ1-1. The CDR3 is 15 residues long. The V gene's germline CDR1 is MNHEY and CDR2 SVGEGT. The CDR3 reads CASTPYKMPNTEAFF.